A selection of T cell receptor beta chains follows, all from one sample in a study of T cells in Graves' hyperthyroidism and ophthalmopathy. Each CDR3 protein is one row after TCRdb ran MiXCR on the multiplex PCR reads. The repertoire holds 750,000 to 900,000 distinct CDR3 sequences, with approximately 40% as singletons. The sequenced sample consisted of blood. The origin of the receptors is a man aged 18 to 30 with Graves' hyperthyroidism. CDR3s include the opening cysteine and the closing phenylalanine or tryptophan. A D gene is named only where the DNA matches it firmly. Size is omitted from some rows. Given values are once, few, many or a class for expanded clones.

j_call v_call d_call clone_size cdr3_length cdr3_aa cdr3_nt
TRBJ1-4 TRBV7-9 - - 15 CASSSRRDTNEKLFF TGTGCCAGCAGTAGCCGCAGGGACACTAATGAAAAACTGTTTTTT
TRBJ1-5 TRBV5-1 TRBD1 few 14 CASRFNRGEQPQHF TGCGCCAGCAGGTTTAACAGGGGAGAACAGCCCCAGCATTTT
TRBJ1-2 TRBV10-3 - - 14 CASIPPRAADGYTF TGTGCCAGCATTCCCCCGAGGGCCGCTGACGGCTACACCTTC
TRBJ1-3 TRBV9 - - 16 CASSPTSGVSGNTIYF TGTGCCAGCAGCCCGACGTCGGGAGTGTCCGGAAACACCATATATTTT
TRBJ1-1 TRBV4-3 TRBD1 few 16 CASSQDTDRRNTEAFF TGCGCCAGCAGCCAAGATACGGACAGGCGGAACACTGAAGCTTTCTTT
TRBJ1-1 TRBV10-2 - - 12 CASLAGGYEAFF TGCGCCAGCTTAGCTGGAGGCTATGAAGCTTTCTTT
TRBJ2-6 TRBV10-3 - - 15 CASQITGSGANVLTF TGTGCCAGCCAAATAACAGGGTCTGGGGCCAACGTCCTGACTTTC
TRBJ1-1 TRBV19 - many 15 CASSITFGRAAEAFF TGTGCCAGTAGTATAACGTTCGGGCGAGCCGCTGAAGCTTTCTTT
TRBJ2-7 TRBV7-3 - - 13 CASSVYPLGMQYF TGTGCCAGCAGCGTCTATCCCCTGGGCATGCAGTACTTC
TRBJ2-5 TRBV25-1 TRBD2 - 15 CASHRTSGRGETQYF TGTGCCAGCCACCGGACTAGCGGGAGAGGGGAGACCCAGTACTTC
TRBJ1-1 TRBV12-3/TRBV12-4 - - 13 CASSSRREDEAFF TGTGCCAGCAGTTCCCGAAGGGAGGATGAAGCTTTCTTT
TRBJ2-6 TRBV9 - few 16 CASSTRQGREANVLTF TGTGCCAGCAGCACCCGCCAGGGGCGGGAGGCCAACGTCCTGACTTTC
TRBJ1-5 TRBV7-8 - - 18 CASSLGGAAPRSNQPQHF TGTGCCAGCAGCTTAGGAGGGGCAGCGCCGCGTAGCAATCAGCCCCAGCATTTT
TRBJ1-1 TRBV20-1 - - 17 CSARVLRQTSMNTEAFF TGCAGTGCTAGAGTCTTGCGACAGACCAGTATGAACACTGAAGCTTTCTTT
TRBJ2-7 TRBV7-8 - few 14 CASSTDGRNYEQYF TGTGCCAGCAGCACGGATGGTCGGAACTACGAGCAGTACTTC